The next 15 T cell receptor beta chains were all read from a single sample in a study of neurological immune-mediated disorders. A single record per CDR3 protein comes from TCRdb applying MiXCR to the 5' RACE reads. Of 85,000 to 100,000 distinct CDR3 sequences listed, around 3.3% were seen once; the top ten hold 5% to 6.5%. Sequencing was done on a sample of PBMCs. These receptors were collected from a woman aged 18-29 years with multiple sclerosis.

In its sample, this clonotype was seen many times. This sequence joins TRBV20-1 and TRBJ1-3, with D maybe TRBD1 (6 bases). The CDR3 runs to 14 residues. CDR1 DFQATT and CDR2 SNEGSKA come from the germline V gene (reference sequence). V lost 5 bases and J 0 bases, leaving 11 bases between the germline ends. CDR3 nucleotide sequence: TGCAGTGCTCAAACAGGGAGCTCTGGAAACACCATATATTTT. Protein sequence: CSAQTGSSGNTIYF.

In this sample, this clonotype turned up many times. The rearrangement joins TRBV2 to TRBJ2-7; D gene ambiguous. The germline CDR1 and CDR2 sequences are SNHLY and FYNNEI. The V end lost 6 bases, the J end lost 6 bases, and 9 bases lay between the germline ends. The CDR3 has 11 amino acids. Here the CDR3 DNA reads TGTGCCAGCAGATACGAGGTCGAGCAGTACTTC. Protein sequence: CASRYEVEQYF.

The rearrangement joins TRBV7-2 to TRBJ2-3; 9 positions agree with TRBD2. The germline CDR1 and CDR2 sequences are SGHTA and FQGNSA. V lost 6 bases, J lost 2 bases, and 6 bases stayed unmatched. This CDR3 has 15 amino acids. Written as DNA, the CDR3 is TGTGCCAGCAGAGTGACTAGCGGTCCCACAGATACGCAGTATTTT. Translation: CASRVTSGPTDTQYF.

In its sample, this clonotype was seen many times. The chain has TRBV12-3 or TRBV12-4 and TRBJ2-7; D is possibly TRBD1 (7 bases). Trimming took off 1 base at V and 5 bases at J, with 9 bases between the two ends. This CDR3 spans 13 amino acids. In DNA, the CDR3 is TGTGCCAGCAGTTTAGGCAGGGGGGACGAGCAGTACTTC. Protein: CASSLGRGDEQYF.

This clonotype was found many times. The chain has TRBV7-9 and TRBJ2-2; D is possibly TRBD1 or TRBD2 (6 bases each). This CDR3 has 15 amino acids. The V end lost 5 bases, the J end lost 5 bases, and 15 bases lay between the germline ends. Germline V gene sequence: CDR1 SEHNR, CDR2 FQNEAQ (reference sequence). The CDR3 reads CASSDYGGPTGELFF. The DNA for the CDR3 is TGTGCCAGCAGCGACTACGGGGGCCCAACCGGGGAGCTGTTTTTT.

In this sample, this clonotype turned up many times. The chain employs TRBV10-3 and TRBJ2-2; D might be TRBD1 (6 bases). Germline CDR1 and CDR2: ENHRY and SYGVKD. Trimming cost V 10 bases and J 0 bases, with 12 bases left between them. CDR3 length equals 14 residues. The CDR3 DNA follows: TGTGCCACTTTGGGACAAACGAACACCGGGGAGCTGTTTTTT. This translates into CATLGQTNTGELFF.

This clonotype was counted many times. The chain carries TRBV6-5 and TRBJ1-1; D is unresolved. The CDR3 length is 15 residues. Looked up from germline, CDR1 is MNHEY and CDR2 is SVGAGI. V was trimmed by 2 bases and J by 4 bases, leaving 14 bases between them. The CDR3 region has the DNA TGTGCCAGCAGTTACGTTGCGGGGATGGGCACTGAAGCTTTCTTT. This translates into CASSYVAGMGTEAFF.

Many counts were recorded for this clonotype. This chain connects TRBV9 to TRBJ2-7; 8 bases match TRBD2. The CDR3 loop spans 14 amino acids. Losses at the gene ends were 4 bases for V and 5 bases for J; bases not matched to a gene: 8. The germline CDR1 and CDR2 sequences are SGDLS and YYNGEE. The CDR3 sequence is CASSLSGSADEQYF. CDR3 DNA sequence: TGTGCCAGCAGCCTCAGCGGGAGTGCCGACGAGCAGTACTTC.

This clonotype was counted ten times or more. The genes are TRBV7-9 and TRBJ1-1; D may be TRBD1 (6 bases). The V and J ends lost 6 bases and 10 bases respectively, with 12 bases between them. CDR1 SEHNR and CDR2 FQNEAQ come from the germline V gene (reference sequence). The length of the CDR3 is 11 residues. CDR3 region: CASRTSGAAFF. The DNA for the CDR3 is TGTGCCAGCAGGACTTCAGGGGCAGCTTTCTTT.

This clonotype came up many times. V and J are TRBV10-3 and TRBJ1-2; D remains unclear. Germline CDR1 and CDR2: ENHRY and SYGVKD. V lost 8 bases and J lost 1, with 8 bases in between. The CDR3 contains 12 residues. The CDR3 loop is CAIGLGNYGYTF. CDR3 DNA sequence: TGTGCCATCGGTCTGGGTAACTATGGCTACACCTTC.

This clonotype turned up a few times. A much larger clone sits a single nucleotide away, making a read error possible. The chain combines TRBV20-1 with TRBJ1-6, with D possibly being TRBD1 (6 bases). CDR1 is DFQATT, CDR2 SNEGSKA, per germline (reference sequence). The CDR3 runs 14 residues. The germline V and J ends were trimmed by 6 bases and 10 bases, with 19 bases remaining between them. The CDR3 loop reads CSAPHPGVVSPLHF. The CDR3 nucleotides are TGCAGTGCCCCGCACCCAGGGGTAGTATCACCCCTCCACTTT.

This clonotype was seen many times. The chain is built from TRBV24-1 and TRBJ1-5, with 9 bases lining up with TRBD1. Trimming at V came to 5 bases and at J to 5 bases, leaving 9 bases not matched to a gene. The germline gives CDR1 KGHDR, CDR2 SFDVKD. The CDR3 extends over 16 amino acids. In nucleotides, the CDR3 is TGTGCCACCAGTGGCCCAGGGACAGGGACGGATCAGCCCCAGCATTTT. Translated: CATSGPGTGTDQPQHF.

In regard to this clonotype: This sequence may be a read error, since a much larger clone differs from it by one base. V and J are TRBV6-5 and TRBJ1-6, with D unresolved. Germline V CDR1 and CDR2: MNHEY, SVGAGI. The CDR3 runs 14 residues. The CDR3 loop is CASSYVENNSPLNF. In DNA form, the CDR3 reads TGTGCCAGCAGTTACGTGGAAAATAATTCACCCCTCAACTTT.

In its sample, this clonotype was seen many times. The chain is built from TRBV10-3 and TRBJ2-1, with 10 bases matching TRBD2. Germline V gives CDR1 ENHRY, CDR2 SYGVKD. The CDR3 is 15 residues long. Trimming took 10 bases from V and 7 from J; bases not matched to a gene: 13. The chain's CDR3 is CASGSGGGRSNEQFF. Here the CDR3 DNA reads TGTGCCAGCGGAAGCGGGGGGGGAAGGTCAAATGAGCAGTTCTTC.

This clonotype was picked up many times. The rearrangement joins TRBV6-5 to TRBJ2-7; D is uncertain. The CDR3 runs 13 residues. V lost 5 bases and J 3 bases, leaving 11 bases between the germline ends. In germline, CDR1 is MNHEY, CDR2 SVGAGI. The CDR3 nucleotides are TGTGCCAGCAGTCGACCCCCGAACTACGAGCAGTACTTC. Translation gives CASSRPPNYEQYF.